This T cell receptor beta chain was identified in a study of blood T cells in healthy people across ages. The second PCR ran roughly 6 to 11 cycles with a sample-barcoded 5' primer and J-beta primers. TCRdb analysed the 5' RACE reads with MiXCR anew, one entry per CDR3 protein. The profile covers around 1.5 million distinct CDR3 sequences, with around 35% appearing a single time and around 10% taken by the ten largest. The CDR3 is 17 amino acids. V lost 0 bases to trimming and J lost 4 bases; unmatched junction nucleotides: 8. Per germline, CDR1 DFQATT and CDR2 SNEGSKA (reference sequence). The TCR comes from a woman in her 30s in good health. The chain is built from TRBV20-1 and TRBJ2-3; 12 positions agree with TRBD2. The sequenced material came from blood. As DNA, the CDR3 is TGCAGTGCTAGAGATCTCTCGGCTAGCGGGAGGGCAGATACGCAGTATTTT. It specifies CSARDLSASGRADTQYF.